The entry below gives a single T cell receptor beta chain sequence along with its context. These data come from a study of blood T cell repertoires in COVID-19. Study background: Acute and convalescent COVID-19 samples came from the United States, Italy and Spain. The analysed material was cDNA or gDNA that came from T cells, B-cell-depleted T cells, or PBMCs.

As handled by the study authors: Amplification from reference gene primers served as the basis for estimated nucleated cell counts. The repertoire was sequenced with immunoSEQ multiplex PCR; TCRdb's copy has only in-frame clones and lacks some. V, J and clone size reflect that table, while D and trimming were determined from the DNA. The table has under 150,000 clones, 60% to 85% seen once. The CDR3 runs 18 residues. CDR1 is LGHDT, CDR2 YNNKEL, per germline (reference sequence). Unmatched junction bases numbered 7, after V lost 2 bases and J lost 5 bases. The source is a man in his fifties with active or convalescent COVID-19. V gene TRBV3-1 (or the pseudogene TRBV3-2) combines with J gene TRBJ2-2, with 14 bases matching TRBD2. Material for sequencing was peripheral blood. DNA of the CDR3: TGTGCCAGCAGCCAATGGGGGACTAGCGGGAGCGGAACCGGGGAGCTGTTTTTT. Its protein product is CASSQWGTSGSGTGELFF.